Below are 31 T cell receptor beta chains sequenced from a single sample in a study of control samples from healthy donors and cancer patients. Using immunoSEQ multiplex PCR, the repertoire was profiled, and TCRdb retains in-frame clones only, with some absent. Among 95,000 to 150,000 clones listed, around 87% were seen once. The material sequenced was blood. The receptors derive from a man between 35 and 55 years old in good health.

The V and J genes are TRBV14 and TRBJ2-5; possibly TRBD2 for D (5 bases). The germline V and J ends were trimmed by 3 bases and 4 bases, with 9 bases remaining between them. Germline CDR1 is SGHDN and CDR2 is FVKESK. The CDR3 length is 13 residues. The CDR3 DNA sequence: TGTGCCAGCAGCCAGAACGCGGGAGAGACCCAGTACTTC. It yields the protein CASSQNAGETQYF.

The chain has TRBV24-1 and TRBJ1-2; no definite D call. Germline-derived CDR1 and CDR2 are KGHDR and SFDVKD. V was cut by 9 bases and J by 4 bases, with 8 bases left in between. This CDR3 contains 11 residues. CDR3 DNA sequence: TGTGCCACCTCAGATGTCTATGGCTACACCTTC. Protein product: CATSDVYGYTF.

The rearrangement links TRBV19 to TRBJ1-5; 8 bases map to TRBD1. The CDR3 consists of 15 residues. From germline, CDR1 is LNHDA and CDR2 SQIVND (reference sequence). Trimming removed 8 bases from V and 2 bases from J; junction bases left unmatched: 8. CDR3 sequence reads: CASSNDRGGNQPQHF. CDR3 coding DNA: TGTGCCAGTTCTAACGACAGGGGTGGCAATCAGCCCCAGCATTTT.

The rearrangement links TRBV29-1 to TRBJ1-2; D is unresolved. CDR1 and CDR2 from the germline V gene are SQVTM and ANQGSEA. The CDR3 is 12 residues long. The V end lost 5 bases, the J end lost 4 bases, and 11 bases lay between the germline ends. For the CDR3, the DNA is TGCAGCGTTAACGACGGACCCTATGGCTACACCTTC. Residues: CSVNDGPYGYTF.

This clone has a single count. The rearrangement uses TRBV15 and TRBJ1-2, with D possibly matching TRBD1 (6 bases). Per germline, CDR1 LNHNV and CDR2 YYDKDF (reference sequence). V was pared by 0 bases and J by 8 bases, with 25 bases between. The CDR3 spans 18 residues. DNA of the CDR3: TGTGCCACCAGCAGAGATCCCTCCTTCGTGGGGGGCGTACTCGGCTACACCTTC. It encodes CATSRDPSFVGGVLGYTF.

The V gene is TRBV29-1, the J gene TRBJ1-1, with 7 bases matching TRBD1. The germline gives CDR1 SQVTM, CDR2 ANQGSEA. V trimming: 7 bases; J trimming: 3 bases; junction bases outside the gene matches: 11. This CDR3 region has 14 residues. The CDR3 here is CSGRQGGGHTEAFF. For the CDR3, the DNA is TGCAGCGGAAGACAGGGAGGGGGTCACACTGAAGCTTTCTTT.

The chain is built from TRBV5-4 and TRBJ2-3, with TRBD1 identical over 8 bases. The CDR3 is made up of 12 amino acids. CDR1 and CDR2 (germline): SGHNT, YYREEE (reference sequence). V gave up 3 bases and J gave up 8 bases; unmatched junction bases: 2. The CDR3 spells CASSSDRATQYF. DNA for the CDR3: TGTGCCAGCAGCTCGGACAGGGCTACGCAGTATTTT.

V and J are TRBV18 and TRBJ2-7; 7 nucleotides line up with TRBD2. Germline V gene data show CDR1 as KGHSH and CDR2 as LQKENI. V lost 0 bases and J lost 7; bases outside the gene matches: 6. This CDR3 comprises 14 residues. The CDR3 spells CASSPPGGFGEQYF. The CDR3 region has the DNA TGTGCCAGCTCACCACCGGGAGGGTTTGGGGAGCAGTACTTC.

This rearrangement joins TRBV6-5 to TRBJ2-5; TRBD1 or TRBD2 may be the D gene (5 bases each). V lost 6 bases and J 3 bases, leaving 17 bases between the germline ends. The CDR3 contains 15 residues. Germline V gene sequence: CDR1 MNHEY, CDR2 SVGAGI. DNA for the CDR3: TGTGCCAGCAGCGCCACGGGACCGCCCAAAGAGACCCAGTACTTC. Translating it yields CASSATGPPKETQYF.

The rearrangement joins TRBV6-6 to TRBJ1-2; D remains ambiguous. The length of the CDR3 is 14 residues. Trimming took off 7 bases at V and 4 bases at J, with 16 bases between the two ends. CDR1 and CDR2 (germline): MNHNY, SVGAGI (reference sequence). As DNA, the CDR3 is TGTGCCAGCATCGACGCCGGGCGACGCTATGGCTACACCTTC. It codes for CASIDAGRRYGYTF.

This chain uses TRBV5-5 with TRBJ1-2; maybe TRBD1 (5 bases). Looked up from germline, CDR1 is SGHKS and CDR2 is YYEKEE (reference sequence). The CDR3 consists of 13 residues. The V end was cut by 4 bases, the J end by 5 bases, with 12 bases between. Here the CDR3 reads CASSRDRTYGYTF. The CDR3 DNA follows: TGTGCCAGCAGCCGGGACCGAACATATGGCTACACCTTC.

The chain joins TRBV4-3 to TRBJ2-3; 7 nucleotides match TRBD1. V gave up 0 bases and J gave up 5 bases; unmatched junction bases: 8. CDR3 length: 16 amino acids. Germline V gene sequence: CDR1 LGHNA, CDR2 YSLEER. The CDR3 sequence is CASSQESTGVGDTQYF. CDR3 nucleotide sequence: TGCGCCAGCAGCCAAGAAAGCACAGGGGTAGGAGATACGCAGTATTTT.

The rearrangement uses TRBV2 and TRBJ2-2, with unresolved D. CDR1 is SNHLY and CDR2 is FYNNEI in the germline V gene. V was cut by 7 bases and J by 7 bases, with 13 bases left in between. The CDR3 consists of 13 residues. The chain's CDR3 is CASKTEVLGELFF. CDR3 sequence (DNA): TGTGCCAGCAAAACTGAGGTCCTCGGGGAGCTGTTTTTT.

The genes are TRBV20-1 and TRBJ1-1, with unresolved D. Germline CDR1 DFQATT, CDR2 SNEGSKA (reference sequence). V was cut by 5 bases and J by 5 bases, with 9 bases left in between. The CDR3 is 11 amino acids. Written as DNA, the CDR3 is TGCAGTGCTTTGACGGTTACTGAAGCTTTCTTT. Amino acids: CSALTVTEAFF.

This rearrangement joins TRBV11-3 to TRBJ2-1; 7 bases match TRBD2. This CDR3 has 15 residues. Germline V CDR1 and CDR2: SGHNT, YENEEA. The trim removed 3 bases at V and 7 bases at J, leaving 9 bases unmatched. CDR3 in amino acids: CASSFDGGGGNEQFF. In DNA form, the CDR3 reads TGTGCCAGCAGCTTTGACGGTGGGGGGGGGAATGAGCAGTTCTTC.

The chain has TRBV3-1 (or the pseudogene TRBV3-2) and TRBJ2-7; D may be TRBD2 (5 bases). Germline V CDR1 and CDR2: LGHDT, YNNKEL (reference sequence). V lost 4 bases to trimming and J lost 3 bases, with 13 bases between them. There are 14 residues in the CDR3. The CDR3 DNA reads TGTGCCAGCAGCCGGTTCGGGAATAACTACGAGCAGTACTTC. Its protein product is CASSRFGNNYEQYF.

The chain links TRBV11-3 to TRBJ2-3, with D hard to call. V dropped 2 bases and J dropped 1 base, with 16 bases sitting between them. Germline V lookup: CDR1 SGHNT, CDR2 YENEEA. There are 17 residues in the CDR3. The CDR3 nucleotides are TGTGCCAGCAGCTTACCGGCAGGTAGTCAGGGCACAGATACGCAGTATTTT. Its translation is CASSLPAGSQGTDTQYF. The full variable domain, completed using reference TRBV11-3 and TRBJ2-3, is EAGVVQSPRYKIIEKKQPVAFWCNPISGHNTLYWYLQNLGQGPELLIRYENEEAVDDSQLPKDRFSAERLKGVDSTLKIQPAELGDSAVYLCASSLPAGSQGTDTQYFGPGTRLTVL.

V and J are TRBV30 and TRBJ2-5, with D uncertain. This CDR3 is 12 amino acids long. Per the germline V gene, CDR1 is GTSNPN and CDR2 is SVGIG (reference sequence). The V end lost 6 bases, the J end lost 4 bases, and 12 bases lay between the germline ends. The CDR3: CACSLLRETQYF. The CDR3 nucleotides are TGTGCCTGCAGTCTACTGAGAGAGACCCAGTACTTC.

The V and J genes are TRBV7-8 and TRBJ2-3; D remains ambiguous. The CDR3 loop spans 15 amino acids. Trimming shortened V by 1 base and J by 3 bases, and 11 bases separated the two germline ends. Germline V gene lookup returns CDR1 SGHVS and CDR2 FQNEAQ. In DNA form, the CDR3 reads TGTGCCAGCAGCTTAGGTCGGGCTGGGACAGATACGCAGTATTTT. It encodes CASSLGRAGTDTQYF.

The chain is built from TRBV21-1 and TRBJ1-5; TRBD1, the table's D call, was not compared with the DNA. TRBV21-1 is noted as a pseudogene. The CDR3 extends over 20 amino acids. The CDR3 is CASSKALEKGDSLSPQPQHF. DNA of the CDR3: TGTGCCAGCAGCAAAGCACTAGAAAAGGGGGACAGCCTCTCCCCTCAGCCCCAGCATTTT.

The chain carries TRBV18 and TRBJ1-4; possible D gene TRBD1, 5 bases. The CDR3 has 12 residues. Deletions cut 6 bases from V and 13 bases from J, with 15 bases between. The germline V gene encodes CDR1 KGHSH and CDR2 LQKENI. The CDR3 nucleotides are TGTGCCAGCTCCGCAGACCAGGGAATACTGTTTTTT. It yields the protein CASSADQGILFF.

CDR3 DNA: TGTGCCAGCAGCCAAGATACAGGGGCTTCTGGAAACACCATATATTTT. Protein product: CASSQDTGASGNTIYF. The chain recombines TRBV3-1 (or the pseudogene TRBV3-2) with TRBJ1-3, with 7 bases aligning to TRBD1. V was pared by 0 bases and J by 1 base, with 3 bases of the junction left unmatched. The CDR3 totals 16 residues. Germline CDR1 and CDR2: LGHDT and YNNKEL (reference sequence).

J is TRBJ1-1 and V is TRBV11-1, with unresolved D. The CDR3 runs to 14 residues. The V gene's germline CDR1 is SGHAT and CDR2 FQDESV (reference sequence). V lost 0 bases to trimming and J lost 11 bases, with 16 bases between them. Written as DNA, the CDR3 is TGTGCCAGCAGCTTAGCGGTAGGAGGTTTTGAGGCTTTCTTT. Its protein product is CASSLAVGGFEAFF. Full variable domain (remainder filled in from reference TRBV11-1 and TRBJ1-1): EAEVAQSPRYKITEKSQAVAFWCDPISGHATLYWYRQILGQGPELLVQFQDESVVDDSQLPKDRFSAERLKGVDSTLKIQPAELGDSAMYLCASSLAVGGFEAFFGQGTRLTVV.

The chain carries TRBV15 and TRBJ1-5, with no clear D. V was cut by 0 bases and J by 1 base, with 10 bases left in between. Germline loops: CDR1 LNHNV, CDR2 YYDKDF (reference sequence). This CDR3 spans 16 amino acids. Here the CDR3 reads CATSRDRGTSNQPQHF. CDR3 nucleotides: TGTGCCACCAGCAGAGATCGGGGTACCAGCAATCAGCCCCAGCATTTT.

V is TRBV18 and J is TRBJ2-5; 7 bases are shared with TRBD2. Germline CDR1 KGHSH, CDR2 LQKENI. This CDR3 has 15 amino acids. The V gene end was trimmed by 0 bases and the J gene end by 3 bases; junction bases not matched to a gene: 4. The CDR3 spells CASSPPEREKETQYF. The CDR3 DNA sequence: TGTGCCAGCTCACCACCCGAGCGGGAAAAAGAGACCCAGTACTTC.

This clone turned up a few times. The sample contains more than one DNA sequence encoding this CDR3. The V and J genes are TRBV7-8 and TRBJ1-2; D not certain. Trimming removed 2 bases from V and 2 bases from J, with 9 bases in between. The CDR3 is 14 amino acids. Germline-derived CDR1 and CDR2 are SGHVS and FQNEAQ. The CDR3 coding sequence is TGTGCCAGCAGCTTAATTGACACCAACTATGGCTACACCTTC. Its translation is CASSLIDTNYGYTF.

V gene TRBV24-1 combines with J gene TRBJ2-5, with D hard to call. The CDR3 runs 13 residues. Trimming took off 1 base at V and 4 bases at J, with 6 bases between the two ends. From germline, CDR1 is KGHDR and CDR2 SFDVKD. The CDR3 region has the DNA TGTGCCACCAGTGATTTCCTGGGAGAGACCCAGTACTTC. Encoded protein: CATSDFLGETQYF.

The gene calls are TRBV18 and TRBJ1-4; possible D gene TRBD1, 5 bases. The germline gives CDR1 KGHSH, CDR2 LQKENI. V was trimmed by 3 bases and J by 7 bases, leaving 9 bases between them. The CDR3 length is 13 residues. The CDR3 reads CASSPARGEKLFF. In nucleotides, the CDR3 is TGTGCCAGCTCACCGGCGAGGGGTGAAAAACTGTTTTTT.

V is TRBV19 and J is TRBJ2-1, with TRBD2 identical over 8 bases. From germline, CDR1 is LNHDA and CDR2 SQIVND (reference sequence). The junction had 5 bases not matched to a gene; V was cut back by 3 bases and J by 4 bases. CDR3 size: 15 residues. This CDR3 reads CASSMRSGDYNEQFF. As DNA, the CDR3 is TGTGCCAGTAGTATGCGTAGCGGGGATTACAATGAGCAGTTCTTC.

The rearrangement uses TRBV5-5 and TRBJ2-1; TRBD1 agrees at 7 bases. The CDR3 is 15 residues long. Germline V lookup: CDR1 SGHKS, CDR2 YYEKEE (reference sequence). V shed 6 bases, J shed 2 bases, and the junction held 8 bases outside the gene matches. The chain's CDR3 is CASTVTGDPYNEQFF. CDR3 nucleotides: TGTGCCAGCACCGTTACAGGGGATCCCTACAATGAGCAGTTCTTC.

The rearrangement links TRBV27 to TRBJ1-6, with D perhaps matching TRBD1 (6 bases). V shed 4 bases and J shed 7 bases, with 17 bases lying between them. The CDR3 spans 16 residues. The germline gives CDR1 MNHEY, CDR2 SMNVEV (reference sequence). The CDR3 bases are TGTGCCAGCAGTTCGAATGCAGGGGCCATCAATTCACCCCTCCACTTT. Amino acid sequence: CASSSNAGAINSPLHF.